Below, 8 T cell receptor beta chains from the same sample are listed, as sequenced in a study of blood T cell repertoires in COVID-19. Clones were read by immunoSEQ multiplex PCR, and TCRdb kept only the in-frame ones, dropping some. The sample lists 200,000 to 250,000 clones; almost 90% were seen once. Sequenced input: peripheral blood. These receptors all come from a woman in her fifties or sixties with acute or convalescent COVID-19.

The chain links TRBV6-2 or TRBV6-3 to TRBJ2-1; the match to TRBD2 covers 10 bases. V shed 6 bases, J shed 5 bases, and the junction held 22 bases outside the gene matches. The CDR3 has 20 residues. From germline, CDR1 is MNHEY and CDR2 SVGEGT. The DNA of the CDR3 is TGTGCCAGCAGCAACCGTTTAGGGAGCGGGAGGGCCATTCGAGACAATGAGCAGTTCTTC. This encodes CASSNRLGSGRAIRDNEQFF.

This chain joins TRBV2 and TRBJ1-2; the D is unclear. The CDR3 is 13 residues long. V lost 5 bases to trimming and J lost 1 base, with 8 bases between them. Germline V gene lookup returns CDR1 SNHLY and CDR2 FYNNEI. CDR3 amino acids: CASSPGNNYGYTF. DNA for the CDR3: TGTGCCAGCAGTCCCGGGAATAACTATGGCTACACCTTC.

V usage is TRBV7-9 and J usage is TRBJ1-2, with D possibly being TRBD1 (6 bases). Germline CDR1 and CDR2: SEHNR and FQNEAQ (reference sequence). V shed 5 bases and J shed 1 base, with 11 bases lying between them. The CDR3 runs 14 residues. Written as DNA, the CDR3 is TGTGCCAGCAGCATAACACAGGGTAACTATGGCTACACCTTC. This translates into CASSITQGNYGYTF.

In this sample, this clone turned up a few times. The chain links TRBV2 to TRBJ2-1; TRBD1 aligns across 8 bases. Looked up from germline, CDR1 is SNHLY and CDR2 is FYNNEI. J gave up 9 bases and V 4 bases, and 2 bases lay outside the gene matches. CDR3 length: 12 amino acids. The CDR3 nucleotides read TGTGCCAGCAGTGGGACAGGGTTTGAGCAGTTCTTC. This encodes CASSGTGFEQFF.

This clone was detected only once. The V and J genes are TRBV2 and TRBJ2-3, with TRBD2 matching 8 bases. Germline assignment: CDR1 SNHLY and CDR2 FYNNEI. The V and J ends lost 4 bases and 3 bases, in that order; junction bases with no gene match: 3. The CDR3 covers 14 residues. CDR3 DNA sequence: TGTGCCAGCAGTGTCAGCGGGGGAACAGATACGCAGTATTTT. Translated, it gives CASSVSGGTDTQYF.

This clone was detected a few times. The chain has TRBV11-2 and TRBJ1-4; 7 positions match TRBD1. From germline, CDR1 is SGHAT and CDR2 FQNNGV. The V gene end was trimmed by 7 bases and the J gene end by 0 bases; junction bases not matched to a gene: 2. This CDR3 has 14 residues. Here the CDR3 DNA reads TGTGCCAGCACCGACAGGGCAACTAATGAAAAACTGTTTTTT. Translated, it gives CASTDRATNEKLFF.

Comment on this clone: One junction end disagrees with the germline gene, perhaps due to a read error. The rearrangement uses TRBV28 and TRBJ2-3; 12 bases are a match to TRBD2. Germline lookup yields CDR1 MDHEN and CDR2 SYDVKM. The CDR3 runs 16 residues. The CDR3 DNA follows: TGTGCCAGCAGTTTAGGCGCGAGGACTAGCGGGACCCCGGGGGATTTT. Translated, it gives CASSLGARTSGTPGDF.

The chain links TRBV10-2 to TRBJ1-1, with D perhaps TRBD1 (5 bases). The CDR3 is 14 residues long. Germline CDR1 WSHSY, CDR2 SAAADI. The V gene lost 5 bases and the J gene lost 5 bases, with 15 bases spanning the gap. The DNA of the CDR3 is TGCGCCAGCAGTATATCAGGGAAGGGGACTGAAGCTTTCTTT. Amino acids: CASSISGKGTEAFF.